This T cell receptor (beta chain) was retrieved from a study of blood T cells in healthy people across ages (dated by TCRdb to between 2014 and 2017). Some background on the complete study: Template switching captured roughly one uniquely barcoded TCR beta cDNA molecule per two T cells in model experiments. The study measured age-related changes in TCR beta repertoire diversity using deep sequencing normalized with unique cDNA molecular identifiers. The donors were divided into four age groups: young (average 16 years), middle-aged (over 35), aged (about 60) and long-lived (82). Donors of different ages were randomly distributed across sequencing lanes to avoid experimental bias. For two donors (one aged 18 to 29 and one aged 80 or older), the study analyzed two additional independent replicas of 1 million unique cDNA reads from the same blood draw.

On the study overall, not on this receptor specifically: As age increased, observed TCR beta diversity per million T cells dropped in a roughly linear way, and a significant reduction was already evident by age 40. Compared with the aged group, the long-lived group had more naive CD4+ T cells, fewer expanded clones and increased TCR diversity, suggesting age selection. Since profiling was done on bulk unsorted PBMCs, naive and antigen-experienced compartments could not be conclusively compared. The percentage of naive T cells measured by flow cytometry correlated strongly with observed TCR beta diversity. Donor CMV infection status was unknown, potentially confounding age-related changes in expanded clonotypes. Estimates of total diversity based on one million sequenced T cells were considered lower bounds and underestimates.

Systemically healthy Caucasian individuals from Russia, 39 in total and aged roughly 6 to 100 years, were included as donors. Roughly 9.5 milliliters of peripheral blood were drawn from each donor into EDTA-treated Vacutainer tubes. Ficoll-Paque density-gradient centrifugation was used to isolate PBMCs, with at least 6.5 million per sample. Total RNA was extracted from PBMCs with Trizol reagent, with at least 6 micrograms obtained per sample. The percentages of naive CD45RAhigh/CD27high T cells were determined by flow cytometry on a PBMC aliquot from every donor. This clonotype was seen only a few times. What antigen it recognizes has not been identified. The sample holds no much larger clone one base away, and base qualities are not on file. Libraries were made using 5' RACE. The run used an Illumina HiSeq 2500. A second roughly 6 to 12 cycle PCR used a sample-barcoded 5' primer and a J-beta primer mix. A unique molecular identifier was introduced onto each TCR beta cDNA molecule by a template-switch 5' adaptor carrying 12 random nucleotides. Each sample yielded at least 2.5 million CDR3-containing paired-end reads. First-strand cDNA synthesis was performed from all RNA using the Mint cDNA synthesis kit, with priming by a TRBC-specific oligonucleotide. Following uracil-DNA glycosylase treatment, all cDNA underwent a first 18-cycle PCR with the universal primers M1SS and BC2_uni_R. In the original analysis: For normalization, 1 million high-quality reads, each with a distinct molecular identifier, were randomly selected from each sample. Instead of being binned into consensus sequences, reads with shared molecular identifiers were discarded. MiTCR, with a Q25 quality threshold and the strictest error-elimination algorithm, was used for CDR3 identification, clonotype clustering and error correction. A nonparametric unseen species model with Euler transformation was used to estimate a lower bound on total TCR beta diversity. The raw public data were reprocessed by TCRdb itself: fastp quality trimming at Q25, MiXCR clonotype calling, in-frame beta chains only. Every CDR3 protein is listed once, alongside the most common genes and DNA of its rows. The V and J calls, along with clone size, are taken from TCRdb and not from the paper's own processing. Across this sample there are approximately 810,000 distinct CDR3 sequences, with 25% to 35% seen only once. Approximately 15% of the sample comes from the top ten.

The source of this sequence is a woman aged 80 or over in good health. Specimen: blood.

CDR3 region: CAWSVAGTSGLGAKNIQYF. The DNA is as follows: TGTGCCTGGAGTGTGGCCGGGACTAGCGGATTGGGGGCCAAAAACATTCAGTACTTC. The chain is encoded by TRBV30 joined to TRBJ2-4; 11 bases in between match TRBD2. CDR1 and CDR2, per the germline V gene (reference sequence), are GTSNPN and SVGIG. V is trimmed back by 0 bases and J by 1 base, and the junction contains 11 bases that no gene match accounts for. From cysteine to phenylalanine, the CDR3 is 19 amino acids long. Of all the DNA, just the CDR3 is kept, 57 bases in frame from base 1.